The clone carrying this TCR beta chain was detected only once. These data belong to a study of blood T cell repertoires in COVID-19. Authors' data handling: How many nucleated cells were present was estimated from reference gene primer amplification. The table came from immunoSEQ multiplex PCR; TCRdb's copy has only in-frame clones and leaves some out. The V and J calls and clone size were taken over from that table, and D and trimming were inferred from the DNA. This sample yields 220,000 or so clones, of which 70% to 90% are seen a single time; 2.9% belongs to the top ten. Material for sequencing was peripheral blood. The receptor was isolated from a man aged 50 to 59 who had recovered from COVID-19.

The CDR3 reads CASSLALRWGDQPQHF. Here the CDR3 DNA reads TGTGCCAGCAGCTTGGCCCTAAGGTGGGGGGATCAGCCCCAGCATTTT. The V call is TRBV5-5, the J call TRBJ1-5, with a possible D match to TRBD1 (5 bases). Germline V lookup: CDR1 SGHKS, CDR2 YYEKEE (reference sequence). The CDR3 consists of 16 residues. The V gene lost 0 bases and the J gene lost 5 bases, with 15 bases spanning the gap.